The 15 T cell receptor beta chains given below trace back to one sample, sequenced in a study of post-analysis software for immune sequencing data. Study results and caveats: The study found TRBV5-6, TRBV5-1 and TRBV20-1 among several TRBV segments more frequent in patients than controls.

For these receptors, no antigen is known. cDNA libraries for TCR beta contained unique molecular identifiers. MiXCR, run by TCRdb on the PCR reads, gives a single entry per CDR3 protein. The data show hundreds of thousands of distinct CDR3 sequences, with approximately 60% seen just once and 11% held by the top ten. Sample: blood. The receptors originated from a girl aged 2-10 years with multiple sclerosis.

The chain uses TRBV7-2 and TRBJ2-1, with 11 bases matching TRBD2. This CDR3 is 16 amino acids long. CDR1 SGHTA and CDR2 FQGNSA come from the germline V gene. The V segment lost 4 bases and the J segment 3 bases; nucleotides outside the gene matches: 5. The CDR3 nucleotides read TGTGCCAGCAGCTCCCGACTAGCGGGGATCTACAATGAGCAGTTCTTC. Amino acid sequence: CASSSRLAGIYNEQFF.

The rearrangement links TRBV11-2 to TRBJ2-1; D not resolved. The J call is in doubt because the DNA end fits TRBJ2-7 better. Germline V gives CDR1 SGHAT, CDR2 FQNNGV. The CDR3 has 14 amino acids. CDR3 bases: TGTGCCAGCAGCGTCGCCCCGGAGTTGTCCGAGCAGTACTTC. Amino acids: CASSVAPELSEQYF.

The chain has TRBV20-1 and TRBJ2-5, with D possibly matching TRBD1 (6 bases). V lost 4 bases and J 2 bases, leaving 17 bases between the germline ends. Germline V gene lookup returns CDR1 DFQATT and CDR2 SNEGSKA (reference sequence). The length of the CDR3 is 15 residues. This CDR3 reads CSATKIRGQQETQYF. CDR3 nucleotides: TGCAGTGCTACTAAGATAAGAGGACAGCAAGAGACCCAGTACTTC.

The chain joins TRBV12-3 or TRBV12-4 to TRBJ2-1; possible D gene TRBD2, 6 bases. Trimming stripped 6 bases from V and 5 bases from J, with 14 bases between. The CDR3 runs 14 residues. The CDR3 DNA follows: TGTGCCAGCAGCCCTATCCCGGGAGACAATGAGCAGTTCTTC. Residues: CASSPIPGDNEQFF.

The V call is TRBV6-5, the J call TRBJ1-2; D gene ambiguous. Germline V gene sequence: CDR1 MNHEY, CDR2 SVGAGI. The CDR3 is 15 residues long. The V end lost 7 bases, the J end lost 0 bases, and 15 bases lay between the germline ends. CDR3 residues: CASIGFTATNYGYTF. Here the CDR3 DNA reads TGTGCCAGCATAGGGTTTACAGCTACTAACTATGGCTACACCTTC.

The chain combines TRBV6-2 or TRBV6-3 with TRBJ2-5; D is perhaps TRBD1 (6 bases). The CDR3 is 15 residues long. The V end lost 5 bases, the J end lost 1 base, and 14 bases lay between the germline ends. Germline assignment: CDR1 MNHEY and CDR2 SVGEGT. CDR3 sequence: CASSIQTGVQETQYF. CDR3 sequence (DNA): TGTGCCAGCAGTATCCAGACAGGCGTCCAAGAGACCCAGTACTTC.

V and J are TRBV7-8 and TRBJ1-2, with 7 nucleotides matching TRBD1. Trimming at V came to 5 bases and at J to 7 bases, leaving 13 bases not matched to a gene. CDR3 size: 15 residues. Looked up from germline, CDR1 is SGHVS and CDR2 is FQNEAQ. The CDR3 sequence: CASSPFLTGEGGYTF. The CDR3 nucleotides are TGTGCCAGCAGCCCATTTCTTACAGGGGAGGGTGGCTACACCTTC.

The chain carries TRBV20-1 and TRBJ2-7, with 10 bases that match TRBD1. Germline assignment: CDR1 DFQATT and CDR2 SNEGSKA (reference sequence). CDR3 size: 13 residues. With V trimmed by 6 bases and J by 5 bases, 7 bases remained unmatched. The CDR3 loop is CSATGTGVDEQYF. CDR3 nucleotide sequence: TGCAGTGCCACCGGGACAGGGGTTGACGAGCAGTACTTC.

V is TRBV20-1 and J is TRBJ1-1; D ambiguous. The germline gives CDR1 DFQATT, CDR2 SNEGSKA (reference sequence). This CDR3 contains 12 residues. The germline V and J ends were trimmed by 0 bases and 5 bases, with 7 bases remaining between them. Here the CDR3 DNA reads TGCAGTGCTAGAGAGGGAGGAACTGAAGCTTTCTTT. Residues: CSAREGGTEAFF.

This clonotype was detected once. The chain employs TRBV20-1 and TRBJ1-4; the D is unclear. Trimming cost V 5 bases and J 2 bases, with 6 bases left between them. This CDR3 contains 12 residues. Germline CDR1 is DFQATT and CDR2 is SNEGSKA (reference sequence). CDR3 coding DNA: TGCAGTGCTGGCGGGACTAATGAAAAACTGTTTTTT. Translation: CSAGGTNEKLFF.

The chain links TRBV10-3 to TRBJ1-1; the match to TRBD1 covers 10 bases. This CDR3 has 14 residues. Germline loops: CDR1 ENHRY, CDR2 SYGVKD. The V gene end was trimmed by 4 bases and the J gene end by 11 bases; junction bases not matched to a gene: 10. CDR3 DNA sequence: TGTGCCATCAGTGCCCGAGGGACAGGGGAAGGCGCTTTCTTT. This gives the protein CAISARGTGEGAFF.

There are a few counts of this clonotype. This chain links TRBV29-1 with TRBJ2-1; 10 bases are a match to TRBD2. Trimming removed 8 bases from V and 9 bases from J; junction bases left unmatched: 16. Germline V lookup: CDR1 SQVTM, CDR2 ANQGSEA. CDR3 length: 15 residues. CDR3 protein: CSPVLAGEGYGEQFF. The CDR3 bases are TGCAGCCCTGTTCTAGCGGGAGAAGGTTACGGTGAGCAGTTCTTC.

The chain uses TRBV3-1 and TRBJ2-7, with TRBD1 matching 9 bases. The length of the CDR3 is 14 residues. V shed 4 bases, J shed 2 bases, and the junction held 3 bases outside the gene matches. Germline V gene lookup returns CDR1 LGHDT and CDR2 YNNKEL (reference sequence). The CDR3 sequence: CASSRDRAAYEQYF. The CDR3 DNA follows: TGTGCCAGCAGCCGGGACAGGGCCGCCTACGAGCAGTACTTC.

The chain recombines TRBV18 with TRBJ1-2, with 8 bases that match TRBD1. CDR1 KGHSH and CDR2 LQKENI come from the germline V gene. The CDR3 extends over 18 amino acids. The junction had 9 bases not matched to a gene; V was cut back by 0 bases and J by 0 bases. CDR3 DNA: TGTGCCAGCTCACCACCTTCGTCAGGGGGCCTCCCTAACTATGGCTACACCTTC. Its protein product is CASSPPSSGGLPNYGYTF.

The chain is built from TRBV5-4 and TRBJ2-3, with D maybe TRBD2 (5 bases). CDR3 length: 14 residues. V was shortened by 2 bases and J by 3 bases, with 10 bases between the two germline ends. Germline V gives CDR1 SGHNT, CDR2 YYREEE (reference sequence). The CDR3 is CASSFAGPTDTQYF. The CDR3 DNA follows: TGTGCCAGCAGCTTCGCGGGCCCAACAGATACGCAGTATTTT.